The 31 T cell receptor beta chains below come from one sample, sequenced in a study of regulatory T cells in long-lasting Graves disease (dated by TCRdb to the early 2020s). The library was obtained by multiplex PCR. Sequencer: Illumina HiSeq 4000. To build TCR beta libraries, CDR3 regions were amplified by Arm-PCR using iRepertoire HTBI primers. TCRdb trimmed the raw reads at Q25, called clones with MiXCR and kept productive beta chains. Rows are unified per CDR3 protein, each entry keeping the most common DNA and genes. Within this sample are some 370,000 distinct CDR3 sequences, with 20% to 25% of them counted one time only. Of the sample, roughly 20% is held by the ten largest clones. The time point label for this specimen denotes: persistent/refractory GD, antithyroid drugs over 5 years with positive TRAb. For both TCR sequencing and RNA sequencing, RNA was extracted from PBMCs using TRIzol. The sample consisted of peripheral blood mononuclear cells (PBMCs), taken when the disease was refractory, from a patient treated with antithyroid drugs. The receptors stem from a female donor with Graves disease.

The table lists this clonotype with many counts. In DNA form, the CDR3 reads TGCAGTGCTATTCTACGGGAACAAGAGACCCAGTACTTC. Encoded protein: CSAILREQETQYF. The chain uses TRBV20-1 and TRBJ2-5; tentatively, D is TRBD2 (5 bases). With 4 bases removed from V and 2 bases from J, the gap between germline ends came to 11 bases. From germline, CDR1 is DFQATT and CDR2 SNEGSKA (reference sequence). CDR3 length: 13 amino acids.

This clonotype was recorded a few times. The gene calls are TRBV12-3 or TRBV12-4 and TRBJ1-5; D remains ambiguous. The CDR3 spans 12 residues. Deletions cut 2 bases from V and 4 bases from J, with 3 bases between. The CDR3 is CASSLQNQPQHF. CDR3 DNA: TGTGCCAGCAGTTTACAGAATCAGCCCCAGCATTTT.

This clonotype was counted many times. This chain uses TRBV27 with TRBJ1-6; D perhaps matches TRBD1 (5 bases). The CDR3 spans 18 residues. The germline gives CDR1 MNHEY, CDR2 SMNVEV (reference sequence). The ends were cut back, 5 bases at V and 0 bases at J, with 17 bases in the middle. The CDR3 sequence is CASSRYRNPGSYNSPLHF. The CDR3 region has the DNA TGTGCCAGCAGTAGATACAGGAACCCCGGCTCCTATAATTCACCCCTCCACTTT.

The rearrangement joins TRBV6-1 to TRBJ2-2; no firm D call. The germline V gene has CDR1 MNHNS and CDR2 SASEGT. The length of the CDR3 is 16 residues. Trimming removed 6 bases from V and 6 bases from J, with 20 bases in between. The CDR3 spells CASRRDLVNAAGELFF. CDR3 coding DNA: TGTGCCAGCAGGCGAGACCTCGTTAATGCTGCCGGGGAGCTGTTTTTT.

The chain uses TRBV20-1 and TRBJ1-4, with a weak D call TRBD1 (6 bases). This CDR3 comprises 15 residues. Germline CDR1 DFQATT, CDR2 SNEGSKA (reference sequence). V was clipped by 1 base and J by 0 bases, with 9 bases between them. The DNA for the CDR3 is TGCAGTGCTAGAGTTGGGACAACAACTAATGAAAAACTGTTTTTT. Encoded protein: CSARVGTTTNEKLFF.

The chain combines TRBV6-2 or TRBV6-3 with TRBJ1-1; the D gene is possibly TRBD1 (5 bases). V was clipped by 4 bases and J by 6 bases, with 18 bases between them. CDR1 and CDR2 from the germline V gene are MNHEY and SVGEGT. The CDR3 contains 15 residues. CDR3 sequence (DNA): TGTGCCAGCAGTTCCCTCCGGGACCCCGTGGCTGAAGCTTTCTTT. It encodes CASSSLRDPVAEAFF.

This clonotype was observed many times. The CDR3 region is CASSAALGGTYEQYF. The DNA of the CDR3 is TGTGCCAGCAGTGCCGCCCTCGGGGGTACCTACGAGCAGTACTTC. The rearrangement uses TRBV12-3 or TRBV12-4 and TRBJ2-7, with D possibly matching TRBD2 (6 bases). The CDR3 is made up of 15 amino acids. Trimming left V 5 bases short and J 2 bases short, with 16 bases between.

The chain is built from TRBV20-1 and TRBJ2-5; 10 bases map to TRBD1. The V gene end was trimmed by 4 bases and the J gene end by 0 bases; junction bases not matched to a gene: 2. The CDR3 is made up of 14 amino acids. Germline CDR1 reads DFQATT; CDR2 reads SNEGSKA (reference sequence). CDR3: CSATGQGYQETQYF. DNA for the CDR3: TGCAGTGCTACGGGACAGGGGTACCAAGAGACCCAGTACTTC.

This clonotype was found a few times. The rearrangement joins TRBV5-5 to TRBJ2-7; the D is unclear. The CDR3 runs to 14 residues. V lost 5 bases and J lost 3, with 15 bases in between. Germline values: CDR1 SGHKS, CDR2 YYEKEE (reference sequence). CDR3 in amino acids: CASSPGPWDYEQYF. CDR3 in DNA: TGTGCCAGCAGTCCCGGACCCTGGGACTACGAGCAGTACTTC.

This clonotype has only one observation. The junction and the germline gene differ at one end; a read error may be behind it. The chain uses TRBV12-3 or TRBV12-4 and TRBJ1-2; possibly TRBD1 for D (6 bases). The CDR3 length is 17 residues. The CDR3 here is CAISDTLVGGAMVGYTF. The CDR3 bases are TGTGCCATCAGTGATACCCTGGTGGGGGGCGCGATGGTTGGCTACACCTTC.

The CDR3 reads CASSVGTSGELFF. The CDR3 coding sequence is TGTGCCAGCAGCGTGGGGACGTCCGGGGAGCTGTTTTTT. V gene TRBV7-9 combines with J gene TRBJ2-2; D may correspond to TRBD1 or TRBD2 (5 bases each). Germline values: CDR1 SEHNR, CDR2 FQNEAQ (reference sequence). Trimming took 5 bases from V and 6 from J, leaving 10 bases between them. The CDR3 contains 13 residues.

This clonotype was observed a handful of times. The chain uses TRBV19 and TRBJ1-5; 7 nucleotides line up with TRBD1. Germline V gives CDR1 LNHDA, CDR2 SQIVND (reference sequence). V dropped 0 bases and J dropped 2; count of bases not matched to a gene: 1. The CDR3 totals 15 residues. The CDR3 region is CASSIDTGGNQPQHF. Written as DNA, the CDR3 is TGTGCCAGTAGTATAGATACAGGGGGCAATCAGCCCCAGCATTTT.

Only a few counts were recorded for this clonotype. This sequence joins TRBV7-3 and TRBJ2-2, with D perhaps TRBD2 (5 bases). The CDR3 runs to 13 residues. Trimming pared 5 bases from V and 7 bases from J, leaving 11 bases between. CDR1 is SGHTA, CDR2 FQGTGA, per germline. The CDR3 loop is CASSATRGGELFF. CDR3 coding DNA: TGTGCCAGCAGCGCCACTCGGGGCGGGGAGCTGTTTTTT.

This clonotype was counted at least ten times. The V call is TRBV12-3 or TRBV12-4, the J call TRBJ1-5; D gene uncertain. Trimming took 1 base from V and 2 from J, leaving 9 bases between them. CDR3 length equals 15 residues. For the CDR3, the DNA is TGTGCCAGCAGTTTAGACAACATGGGCAATCAGCCCCAGCATTTT. Translation: CASSLDNMGNQPQHF.

This clonotype has at least ten counts. The genes are TRBV7-9 and TRBJ1-1, with D unclear. This CDR3 has 11 residues. Per the germline V gene, CDR1 is SEHNR and CDR2 is FQNEAQ (reference sequence). V shed 6 bases and J shed 2 bases, with 4 bases lying between them. This chain's CDR3 is CASRPNTEAFF. CDR3 nucleotides: TGTGCCAGCAGGCCAAACACTGAAGCTTTCTTT.

This rearrangement joins TRBV6-5 to TRBJ1-2; a possible D gene is TRBD1 (6 bases). The CDR3 covers 14 residues. Between the trimmed V and J ends, which lost 0 bases and 8 bases, there was a span of 13 bases. CDR1 MNHEY and CDR2 SVGAGI come from the germline V gene. CDR3 nucleotides: TGTGCCAGCAGTTACTCTGGACTCAGGGGAGGCTACACCTTC. Translation gives CASSYSGLRGGYTF.

This clonotype was picked up many times. The rearrangement uses TRBV30 and TRBJ1-6, with TRBD1 as a possible D gene (6 bases). This CDR3 comprises 14 residues. V shed 4 bases and J shed 5 bases, with 12 bases lying between them. Germline V gene lookup returns CDR1 GTSNPN and CDR2 SVGIG (reference sequence). CDR3 coding DNA: TGTGCCTGGAAGTTGTCAGGGGATAATTCACCCCTCCACTTT. This gives the protein CAWKLSGDNSPLHF.

The rearrangement uses TRBV9 and TRBJ2-7; the match to TRBD1 covers 9 bases. The V and J ends lost 0 bases and 5 bases, in that order; junction bases with no gene match: 6. CDR1 is SGDLS and CDR2 is YYNGEE in the germline V gene. CDR3 length: 15 amino acids. CDR3 DNA: TGTGCCAGCAGCGTAGTGGGACAGGGTCTCGACGAGCAGTACTTC. It yields the protein CASSVVGQGLDEQYF.

This chain uses TRBV2 with TRBJ2-3; 10 nucleotides align to TRBD1. J gave up 1 base and V 4 bases, and 8 bases lay outside the gene matches. The germline V gene has CDR1 SNHLY and CDR2 FYNNEI. The CDR3 totals 17 residues. CDR3 sequence reads: CASSAGTGEARTDTQYF. The CDR3 DNA reads TGTGCCAGCAGTGCCGGGACAGGGGAGGCCCGCACAGATACGCAGTATTTT.

The rearrangement joins TRBV7-2 to TRBJ2-7; TRBD1 is a possible D gene (6 bases). Germline-derived CDR1 and CDR2 are SGHTA and FQGNSA. The CDR3 is 13 amino acids. Trimming stripped 1 base from V and 7 bases from J, with 11 bases between. CDR3 amino acids: CASSLGGGREQYF. For the CDR3, the DNA is TGTGCCAGCAGCTTAGGAGGGGGAAGGGAGCAGTACTTC.

The gene calls are TRBV6-1 and TRBJ2-7, with 10 bases fitting TRBD2. CDR1 MNHNS and CDR2 SASEGT come from the germline V gene. This CDR3 has 14 amino acids. The junction had 3 bases not matched to a gene; V was cut back by 6 bases and J by 1 base. CDR3 in DNA: TGTGCCAGCAGCGGGACTAGCGCTTCCTACGAGCAGTACTTC. Translation: CASSGTSASYEQYF.

This clonotype was seen only a few times. The chain employs TRBV12-3 or TRBV12-4 and TRBJ1-3; D is perhaps TRBD1 (5 bases). CDR3 length: 13 residues. V lost 4 bases, J lost 2 bases, and 6 bases lay in between. CDR3 nucleotides: TGTGCCAGCAGTTGGACAACTGGAAACACCATATATTTT. Protein product: CASSWTTGNTIYF.

V and J are TRBV15 and TRBJ2-3; D unclear. Trimming stripped 3 bases from V and 1 base from J, with 14 bases between. CDR3 size: 16 residues. Germline V lookup: CDR1 LNHNV, CDR2 YYDKDF (reference sequence). The CDR3 DNA reads TGTGCCACCAGCAGGACTGACAAAAAGGGCACAGATACGCAGTATTTT. It encodes CATSRTDKKGTDTQYF.

There are a few counts of this clonotype. The V and J genes are TRBV7-3 and TRBJ2-5, with D perhaps matching TRBD2 (7 bases). The CDR3 sequence is 15 residues long. Trimming took off 0 bases at V and 4 bases at J, with 12 bases between the two ends. CDR1 and CDR2 (germline): SGHTA, FQGTGA. The CDR3 is CASSLTGGRGETQYF. CDR3 nucleotide sequence: TGTGCCAGCAGCTTAACCGGGGGGCGGGGAGAGACCCAGTACTTC.

Only a few counts were recorded for this clonotype. The rearrangement uses TRBV27 and TRBJ1-2, with a possible D match to TRBD1 (6 bases). The germline gives CDR1 MNHEY, CDR2 SMNVEV (reference sequence). The CDR3 spans 16 residues. Trimming removed 4 bases from V and 8 bases from J, with 23 bases in between. Written as DNA, the CDR3 is TGTGCCAGCAGTTCCTGGGGGGCAGGGATTTTGGAAGGCTACACCTTC. Translation: CASSSWGAGILEGYTF.

This clonotype has just a few counts. J is TRBJ1-2 and V is TRBV6-1; possible D gene TRBD1, 5 bases. The germline V gene encodes CDR1 MNHNS and CDR2 SASEGT. V lost 6 bases, J lost 7 bases, and 15 bases lay in between. This CDR3 region has 13 residues. CDR3 nucleotide sequence: TGTGCCAGCAGGCCCCGGGGGGGAGGTGGCTACACCTTC. Translating it yields CASRPRGGGGYTF.

This clonotype was picked up many times. This chain joins TRBV25-1 and TRBJ1-1; D may be TRBD1 (5 bases). CDR3 length: 15 residues. The V gene's germline CDR1 is MGHDK and CDR2 SYGVNS. V lost 4 bases, J lost 3 bases, and 15 bases lay in between. CDR3 nucleotide sequence: TGTGCCAGCAGTGCCAGGCTGGGGACTGACACTGAAGCTTTCTTT. It specifies CASSARLGTDTEAFF.

This clonotype was observed at least ten times. The V gene is TRBV12-3 or TRBV12-4, the J gene TRBJ2-5, with 8 bases matching TRBD2. The CDR3 is 13 residues long. V lost 10 bases, J lost 5 bases, and 9 bases stayed unmatched. The CDR3 DNA follows: TGTGCCACGTCTCGTAGCGGGACGGAGACCCAGTACTTC. It yields the protein CATSRSGTETQYF.

This clonotype was seen at least ten times. The chain couples TRBV6-1 to TRBJ1-2; TRBD1 aligns across 9 bases. This CDR3 has 15 amino acids. Trimming took 6 bases from V and 3 from J; bases not matched to a gene: 8. CDR1 is MNHNS and CDR2 is SASEGT in the germline V gene. The CDR3 spells CASRRDREQDYGYTF. The DNA of the CDR3 is TGTGCCAGCAGGAGGGACAGGGAACAGGACTATGGCTACACCTTC.

This clonotype has at least ten counts. The chain employs TRBV2 and TRBJ2-2; possible D gene TRBD2, 6 bases. The CDR3 is 17 residues long. V was pared by 3 bases and J by 5 bases, with 19 bases between. Germline-derived CDR1 and CDR2 are SNHLY and FYNNEI. The CDR3 DNA reads TGTGCCAGCAGTGATTTCACTAGCTGGAGGCGTACCGGGGAGCTGTTTTTT. Protein product: CASSDFTSWRRTGELFF.

This clonotype was seen a handful of times. The chain has TRBV13 and TRBJ2-2; TRBD2 aligns across 10 bases. The length of the CDR3 is 15 residues. Germline CDR1 and CDR2: PRHDT and FYEKMQ (reference sequence). J gave up 8 bases and V 1 base, and 4 bases lay outside the gene matches. The CDR3 DNA reads as TGTGCCAGCAGCTTAGATCTAGCGGGAGCTGGGGAGCTGTTTTTT. Amino acids: CASSLDLAGAGELFF.